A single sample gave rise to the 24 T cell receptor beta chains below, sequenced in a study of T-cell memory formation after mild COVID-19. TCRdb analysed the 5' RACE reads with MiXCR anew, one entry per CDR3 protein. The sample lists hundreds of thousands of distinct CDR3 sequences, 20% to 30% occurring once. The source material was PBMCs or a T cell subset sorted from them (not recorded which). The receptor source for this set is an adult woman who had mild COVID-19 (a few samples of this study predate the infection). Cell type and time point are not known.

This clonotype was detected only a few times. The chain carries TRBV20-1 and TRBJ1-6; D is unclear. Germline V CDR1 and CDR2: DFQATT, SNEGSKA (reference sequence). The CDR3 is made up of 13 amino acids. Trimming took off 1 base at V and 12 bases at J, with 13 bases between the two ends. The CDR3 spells CSARAGIRGPLHF. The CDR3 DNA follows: TGCAGTGCTAGAGCCGGTATTCGAGGACCCCTCCACTTT.

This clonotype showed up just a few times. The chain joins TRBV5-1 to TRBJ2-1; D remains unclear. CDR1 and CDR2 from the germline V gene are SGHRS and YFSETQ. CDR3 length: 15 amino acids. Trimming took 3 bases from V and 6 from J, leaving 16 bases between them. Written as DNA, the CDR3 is TGCGCCAGCAGCTCCAAGGCCCGTAATACCAATGAGCAGTTCTTC. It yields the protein CASSSKARNTNEQFF.

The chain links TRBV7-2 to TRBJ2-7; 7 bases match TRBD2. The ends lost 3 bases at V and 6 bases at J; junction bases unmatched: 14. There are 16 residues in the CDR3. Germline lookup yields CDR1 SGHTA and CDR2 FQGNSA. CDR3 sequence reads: CASSFLGGPSPSEQYF. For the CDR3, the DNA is TGTGCCAGCAGCTTCCTGGGAGGGCCTTCCCCTAGCGAGCAGTACTTC.

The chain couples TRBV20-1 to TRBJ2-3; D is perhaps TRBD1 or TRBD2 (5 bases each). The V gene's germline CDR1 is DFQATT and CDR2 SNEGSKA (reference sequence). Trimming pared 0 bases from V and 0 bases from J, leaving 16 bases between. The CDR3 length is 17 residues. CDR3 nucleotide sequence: TGCAGTGCTAGAGATCCCGACTTGGGGGAGAGCACAGATACGCAGTATTTT. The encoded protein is CSARDPDLGESTDTQYF.

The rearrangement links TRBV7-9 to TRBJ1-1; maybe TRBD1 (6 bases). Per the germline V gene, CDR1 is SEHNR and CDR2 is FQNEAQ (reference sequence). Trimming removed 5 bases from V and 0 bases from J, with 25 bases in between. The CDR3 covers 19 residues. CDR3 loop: CASSPKLFGPGVMNTEAFF. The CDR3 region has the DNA TGTGCCAGCAGCCCAAAATTATTTGGGCCAGGGGTCATGAACACTGAAGCTTTCTTT.

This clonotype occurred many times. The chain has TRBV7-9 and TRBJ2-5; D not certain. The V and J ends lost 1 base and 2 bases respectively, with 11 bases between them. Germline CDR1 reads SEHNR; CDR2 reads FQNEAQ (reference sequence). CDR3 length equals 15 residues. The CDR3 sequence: CASSLGGDVQETQYF. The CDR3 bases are TGTGCCAGCAGCTTAGGAGGTGACGTACAAGAGACCCAGTACTTC. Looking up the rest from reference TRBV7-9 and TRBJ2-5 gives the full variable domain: DTGVSQNPRHKITKRGQNVTFRCDPISEHNRLYWYRQTLGQGPEFLTYFQNEAQLEKSRLLSDRFSAERPKGSFSTLEIQRTEQGDSAMYLCASSLGGDVQETQYFGPGTRLLVL.

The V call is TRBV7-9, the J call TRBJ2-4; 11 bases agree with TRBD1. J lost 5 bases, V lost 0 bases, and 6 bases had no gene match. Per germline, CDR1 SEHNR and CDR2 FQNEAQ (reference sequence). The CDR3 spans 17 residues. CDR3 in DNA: TGTGCCAGCAGCTTAGCGGCTCCGGGACAGGGGGAAAACATTCAGTACTTC. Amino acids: CASSLAAPGQGENIQYF.

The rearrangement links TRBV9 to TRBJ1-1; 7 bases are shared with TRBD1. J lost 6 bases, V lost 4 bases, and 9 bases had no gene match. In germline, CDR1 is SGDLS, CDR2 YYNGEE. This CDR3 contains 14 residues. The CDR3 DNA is TGTGCCAGCAGCCCGACAGGGATCTTCGCTGAAGCTTTCTTT. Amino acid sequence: CASSPTGIFAEAFF.

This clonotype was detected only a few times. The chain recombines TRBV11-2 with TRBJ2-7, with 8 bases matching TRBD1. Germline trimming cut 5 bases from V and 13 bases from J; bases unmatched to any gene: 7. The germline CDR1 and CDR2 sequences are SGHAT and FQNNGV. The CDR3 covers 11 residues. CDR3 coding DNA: TGTGCCAGCAGCGCCCCGGACAGGGTTTACTTC. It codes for CASSAPDRVYF.

CDR3 sequence (DNA): TGTGCCAGCAGCTTACAGGCGGGGGGGCAAGATACGCAGTATTTT. This encodes CASSLQAGGQDTQYF. The rearrangement links TRBV7-2 to TRBJ2-3; TRBD2 matches at 9 bases. The CDR3 has 15 residues. V shed 2 bases and J 5 bases; nucleotides not matched to a gene: 5. The germline gives CDR1 SGHTA, CDR2 FQGNSA.

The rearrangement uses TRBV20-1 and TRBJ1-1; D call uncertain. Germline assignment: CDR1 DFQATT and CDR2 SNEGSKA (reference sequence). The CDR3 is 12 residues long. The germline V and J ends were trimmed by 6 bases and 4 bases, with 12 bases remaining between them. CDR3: CSARVTITEAFF. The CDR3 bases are TGCAGTGCCCGAGTAACTATCACTGAAGCTTTCTTT.

The CDR3 reads CASSPRSGGTGELFF. The CDR3 bases are TGTGCCAGCAGCCCCCGGTCGGGGGGGACCGGGGAGCTGTTTTTT. The rearrangement uses TRBV7-3 and TRBJ2-2, with 8 bases lining up with TRBD2. V dropped 5 bases and J dropped 5; count of bases not matched to a gene: 7. The CDR3 sequence is 15 residues long. Germline CDR1 and CDR2: SGHTA and FQGTGA.

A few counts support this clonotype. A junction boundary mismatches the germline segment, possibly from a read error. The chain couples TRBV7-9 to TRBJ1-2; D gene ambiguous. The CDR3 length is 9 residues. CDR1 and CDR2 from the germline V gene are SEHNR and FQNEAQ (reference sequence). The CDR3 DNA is TGTGCCAGCAGCCCTCGTTTTCTCTTC. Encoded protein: CASSPRFLF. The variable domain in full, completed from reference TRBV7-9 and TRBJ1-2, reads DTGVSQNPRHKITKRGQNVTFRCDPISEHNRLYWYRQTLGQGPEFLTYFQNEAQLEKSRLLSDRFSAERPKGSFSTLEIQRTEQGDSAMYLCASSPRFLFGSGTRLTVV.

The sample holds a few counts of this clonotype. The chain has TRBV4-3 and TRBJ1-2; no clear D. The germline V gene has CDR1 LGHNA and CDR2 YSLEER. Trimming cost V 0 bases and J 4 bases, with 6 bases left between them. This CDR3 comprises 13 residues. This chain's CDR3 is CASSQDRIYGYTF. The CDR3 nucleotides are TGCGCCAGCAGCCAAGATAGGATCTATGGCTACACCTTC.

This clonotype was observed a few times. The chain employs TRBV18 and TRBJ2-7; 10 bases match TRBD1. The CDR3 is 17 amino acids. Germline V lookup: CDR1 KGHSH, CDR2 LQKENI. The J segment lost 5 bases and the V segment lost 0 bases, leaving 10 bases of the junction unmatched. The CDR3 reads CASSPPSATGGRNEQYF. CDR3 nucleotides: TGTGCCAGCTCACCACCATCGGCGACAGGGGGCAGGAACGAGCAGTACTTC.

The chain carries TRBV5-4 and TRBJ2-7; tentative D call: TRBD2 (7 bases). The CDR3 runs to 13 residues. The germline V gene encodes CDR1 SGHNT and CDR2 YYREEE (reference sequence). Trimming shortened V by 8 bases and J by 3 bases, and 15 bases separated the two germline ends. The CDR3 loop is CASSRGGYYEQYF. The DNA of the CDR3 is TGTGCCAGTTCGAGGGGGGGCTACTACGAGCAGTACTTC.

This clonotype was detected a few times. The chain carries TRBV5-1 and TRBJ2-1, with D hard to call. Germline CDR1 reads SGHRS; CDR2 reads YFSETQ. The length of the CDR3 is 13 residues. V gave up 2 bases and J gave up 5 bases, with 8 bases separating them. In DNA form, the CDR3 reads TGCGCCAGCAGCTTTGGCCCGCACAATGAGCAGTTCTTC. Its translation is CASSFGPHNEQFF.

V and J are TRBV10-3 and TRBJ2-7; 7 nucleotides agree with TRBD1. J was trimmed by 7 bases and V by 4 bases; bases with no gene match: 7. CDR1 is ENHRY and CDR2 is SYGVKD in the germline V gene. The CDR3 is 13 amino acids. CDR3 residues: CAISATGTREQYF. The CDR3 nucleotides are TGTGCCATCAGTGCGACAGGGACAAGGGAGCAGTACTTC.

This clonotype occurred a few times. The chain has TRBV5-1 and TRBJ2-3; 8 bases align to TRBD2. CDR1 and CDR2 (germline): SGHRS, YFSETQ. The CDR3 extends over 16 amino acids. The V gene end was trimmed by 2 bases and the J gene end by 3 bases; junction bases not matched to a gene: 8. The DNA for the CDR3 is TGCGCCAGCAGCTTCCCCAAGACTAGCGAGACAGATACGCAGTATTTT. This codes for CASSFPKTSETDTQYF.

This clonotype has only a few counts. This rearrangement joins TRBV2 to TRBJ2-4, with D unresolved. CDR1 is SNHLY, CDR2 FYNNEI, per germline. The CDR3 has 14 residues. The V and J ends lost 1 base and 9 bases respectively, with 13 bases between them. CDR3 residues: CASSEEAVYGIQYF. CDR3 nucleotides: TGTGCCAGCAGTGAAGAGGCGGTTTACGGCATTCAGTACTTC.

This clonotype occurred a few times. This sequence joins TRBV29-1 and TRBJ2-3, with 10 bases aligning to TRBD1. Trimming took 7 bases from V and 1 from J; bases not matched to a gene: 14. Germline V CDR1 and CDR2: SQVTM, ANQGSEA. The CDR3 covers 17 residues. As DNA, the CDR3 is TGCAGCGCGGGGAGGGGACAGGGGACCCCCCGCACAGATACGCAGTATTTT. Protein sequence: CSAGRGQGTPRTDTQYF.

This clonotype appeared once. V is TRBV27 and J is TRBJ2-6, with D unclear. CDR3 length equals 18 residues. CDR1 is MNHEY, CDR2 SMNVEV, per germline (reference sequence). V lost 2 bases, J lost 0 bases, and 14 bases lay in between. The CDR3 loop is CASSLPSQISSGANVLTF. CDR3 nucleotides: TGTGCCAGCAGTTTACCTTCACAGATTAGCTCTGGGGCCAACGTCCTGACTTTC.

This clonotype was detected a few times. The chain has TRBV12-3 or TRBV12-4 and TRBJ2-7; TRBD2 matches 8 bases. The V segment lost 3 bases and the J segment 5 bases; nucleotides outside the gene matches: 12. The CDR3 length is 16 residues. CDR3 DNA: TGTGCCAGCAGTTTCTTCGTGAACAGCGGGAGCCACGAGCAGTACTTC. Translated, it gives CASSFFVNSGSHEQYF.

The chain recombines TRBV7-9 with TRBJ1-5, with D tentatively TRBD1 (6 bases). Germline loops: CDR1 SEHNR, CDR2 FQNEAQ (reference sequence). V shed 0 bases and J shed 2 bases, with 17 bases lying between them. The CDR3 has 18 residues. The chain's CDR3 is CASSLAVGQSSGNQPQHF. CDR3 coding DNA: TGTGCCAGCAGCTTAGCGGTTGGACAGTCTTCGGGCAATCAGCCCCAGCATTTT.